The present entry profiles one T cell receptor beta chain with its context. Assay used: immunoSEQ multiplex PCR; TCRdb lists only in-frame clones, some missing. The sample contains tens of thousands of clones, approximately 88% of which appear only once. This entry belongs to a study of control samples from healthy donors and cancer patients. Trimming cost V 5 bases and J 6 bases, with 13 bases left between them. Per germline, CDR1 SGDLS and CDR2 YYNGEE. CDR3 length: 13 residues. The V call is TRBV9, the J call TRBJ2-3, with a possible D match to TRBD2 (7 bases). This clonotype originated in a man in his 70s with lung cancer. Material for sequencing was PBMCs. CDR3 nucleotide sequence: TGTGCCAGCAGTTGGGGGGGCTGGGATACGCAGTATTTT. As protein: CASSWGGWDTQYF.